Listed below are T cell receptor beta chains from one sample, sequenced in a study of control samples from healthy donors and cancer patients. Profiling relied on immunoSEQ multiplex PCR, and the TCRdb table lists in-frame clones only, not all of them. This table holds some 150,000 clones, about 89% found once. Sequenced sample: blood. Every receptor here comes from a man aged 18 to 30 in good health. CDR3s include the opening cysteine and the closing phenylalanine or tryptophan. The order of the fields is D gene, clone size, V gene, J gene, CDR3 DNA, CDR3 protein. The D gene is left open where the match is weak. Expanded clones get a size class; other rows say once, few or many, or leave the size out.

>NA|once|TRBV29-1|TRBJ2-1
TGCAGCGTTCTTTGGGGAAGCCGTAATGAGCAGTTCTTC
CSVLWGSRNEQFF
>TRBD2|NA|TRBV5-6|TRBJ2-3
TGTGCCAGCAGCTCACTAGCGGGGGGCCCGGATATGGATACGCAGTATTTT
CASSSLAGGPDMDTQYF
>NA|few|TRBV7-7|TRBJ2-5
TGTGCCAGCAGCTTAGGGTCCGGGACCGGGGGAGAGACCCAGTACTTC
CASSLGSGTGGETQYF
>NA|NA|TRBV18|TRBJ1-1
TGTGCCAGCTCTCGGCAGGCGAACACTGAAGCTTTCTTT
CASSRQANTEAFF
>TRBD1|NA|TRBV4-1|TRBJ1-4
TGCGCCAGCAGCCATACGGACAGGGTGGGGGAAAAACTGTTTTTT
CASSHTDRVGEKLFF
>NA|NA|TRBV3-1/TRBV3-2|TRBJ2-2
TGTGCCAGCAGCCCGGGGACTGCCGGGGAGCTGTTTTTT
CASSPGTAGELFF
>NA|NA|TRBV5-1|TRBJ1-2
TGCGCCAGCAGCTTGGAATCGGACGATGGCTACACCTTC
CASSLESDDGYTF
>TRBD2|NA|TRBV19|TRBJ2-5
TGTGCCAGTAGTCCCCGACTAGCGGGGGGGTACGGAGAGACCCAGTACTTC
CASSPRLAGGYGETQYF
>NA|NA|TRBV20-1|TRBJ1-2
TGCAGTGCTAGTCCCGAAGCTAACTATGGCTACACCTTC
CSASPEANYGYTF
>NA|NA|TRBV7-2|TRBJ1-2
TGTGCCAGCAGCGCCGGCCGCTATGGCTACACCTTC
CASSAGRYGYTF
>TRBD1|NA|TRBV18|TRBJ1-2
TGTGCCAGCTCAGCCATCAGGGGGCAAGACTATGGCTACACCTTC
CASSAIRGQDYGYTF
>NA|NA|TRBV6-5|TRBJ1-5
TGTGCCATCGGAAGGGGCCAGCCCCAGCATTTT
CAIGRGQPQHF
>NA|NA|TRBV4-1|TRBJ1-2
TGCGCCAGCAGCCCGAAGGGCGGCTATGGCTACACCTTC
CASSPKGGYGYTF
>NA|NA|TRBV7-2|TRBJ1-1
TGTGCCAGCAGCGCCACACGGGGGGACACTGAAGCTTTCTTT
CASSATRGDTEAFF
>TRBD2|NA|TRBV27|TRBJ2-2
TGTGCCAGGTTACCTCTGGGGCGGGGGGGCAGGACCGGGGAGCTGTTTTTT
CARLPLGRGGRTGELFF
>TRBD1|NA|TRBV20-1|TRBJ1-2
TGCAGTGCTAGTCCCGGGACAGGGGGCTATGGCTACACCTTC
CSASPGTGGYGYTF
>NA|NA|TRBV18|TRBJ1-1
TGTGCCAGCTCACCAAAATTCCCGGGGACGGAACGAGCTTTCTTT
CASSPKFPGTERAFF
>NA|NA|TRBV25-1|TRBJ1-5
TGTGCCAGCAGTGACCCCGGACAGCCCCAGCATTTT
CASSDPGQPQHF
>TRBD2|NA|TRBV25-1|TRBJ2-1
TGTGCCAGCAGTGGGACGAAGCGGGGGGGTATTTACAATGAGCAGTTCTTC
CASSGTKRGGIYNEQFF
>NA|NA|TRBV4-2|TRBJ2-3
TGTGCCAGCAGCCAAGTTTCGGGGGGCCGCACAGATACGCAGTATTTT
CASSQVSGGRTDTQYF
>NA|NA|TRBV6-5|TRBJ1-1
TGTGCCAGCAGTTACTACCCGACAGAGGGGACTGAAGCTTTCTTT
CASSYYPTEGTEAFF
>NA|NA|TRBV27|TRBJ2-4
TGTGCCAGCCGTCGAGGGGGAGAAAACATTCAGTACTTC
CASRRGGENIQYF
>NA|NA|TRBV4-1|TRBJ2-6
TGCGCCAGCAGCCAAGATCCATCCTCCTCTGGGGCCAACGTCCTGACTTTC
CASSQDPSSSGANVLTF
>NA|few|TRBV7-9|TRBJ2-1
TGTGCCAGCAGCTTAGGGGCTAGCGAGCAGTTCTTC
CASSLGASEQFF
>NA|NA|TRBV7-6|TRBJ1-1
TGTGCCAGCAGCCCACCGGGGGGCACTGAAGCTTTCTTT
CASSPPGGTEAFF
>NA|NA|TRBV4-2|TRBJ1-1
TGTGCCAGCAGCCAAGATCGAGGGGGTTCCGATGAAGCTTTCTTT
CASSQDRGGSDEAFF
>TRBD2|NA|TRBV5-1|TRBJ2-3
TGCGCCAGCAGCTCTTCTAAACCCGGACTAGCGGGCACAGATACGCAGTATTTT
CASSSSKPGLAGTDTQYF
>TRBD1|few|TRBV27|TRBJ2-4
TGTGCCAGCAGTTTCCTCCCGGGACAGGGAGCCAAAAACATTCAGTACTTC
CASSFLPGQGAKNIQYF
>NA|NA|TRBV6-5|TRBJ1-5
TGTGCCAGCAGTCTACAGGGAACCAGCAATCAGCCCCAGCATTTT
CASSLQGTSNQPQHF
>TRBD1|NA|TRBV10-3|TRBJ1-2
TGTGCCATCAGTAGCGGGACAGGTTATGGCTACACCTTC
CAISSGTGYGYTF
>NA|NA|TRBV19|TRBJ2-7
TGTGCCAGTAGCCGGAGACTCTCCTACGAGCAGTACTTC
CASSRRLSYEQYF
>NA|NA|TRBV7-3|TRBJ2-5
TGTGCCAGCAGCTTAGAACATGGGGCAGGGCGAAAAGAGACCCAGTACTTC
CASSLEHGAGRKETQYF
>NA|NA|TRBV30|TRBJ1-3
TGTGCCTGGGGGACCCGAGGAGTCACCTCTGGAAACACCATATATTTT
CAWGTRGVTSGNTIYF
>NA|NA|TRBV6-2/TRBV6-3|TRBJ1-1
TGTGCCAGCAGTTACCCCCCGAGACAGAGGAACACTGAAGCTTTCTTT
CASSYPPRQRNTEAFF
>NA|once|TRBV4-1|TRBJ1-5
TGCGCCAGCAGCAAACAGACACCTAATCAGCCCCAGCATTTT
CASSKQTPNQPQHF
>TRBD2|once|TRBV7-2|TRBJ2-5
TGTGCCAGCAGACCTAGCGGACAAGAGACCCAGTACTTC
CASRPSGQETQYF
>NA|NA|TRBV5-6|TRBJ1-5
TGTGCCAGCAGCTTACTCAAGAAAGTAAATCAGCCCCAGCATTTT
CASSLLKKVNQPQHF
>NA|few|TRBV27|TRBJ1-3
TGTGCCAGCAGCCCAGGGGCAGTTCCCGGAAACACCATATATTTT
CASSPGAVPGNTIYF
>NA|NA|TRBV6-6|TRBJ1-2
TGTGCCAGCTTGGCCGGGGATCAGTATGGCTACACCTTC
CASLAGDQYGYTF
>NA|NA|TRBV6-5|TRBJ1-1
TGTGCCAGCGGGGACGGATTGAACACTGAAGCTTTCTTT
CASGDGLNTEAFF
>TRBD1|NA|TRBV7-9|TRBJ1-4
TGTGCCAGCAGCCCGGGACAGGGGGAAGAAAAACTGTTTTTT
CASSPGQGEEKLFF
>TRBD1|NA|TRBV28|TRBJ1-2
TGTGCCTCGCTCCGGGACAGGGGATTAGCTGGCTACACCTTC
CASLRDRGLAGYTF
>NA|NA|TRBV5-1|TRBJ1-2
TGCGCCAGCAGCTTGGGAGTAGGGAGTAACTATGGCTACACCTTC
CASSLGVGSNYGYTF
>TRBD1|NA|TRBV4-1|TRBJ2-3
TGCGCCAGCAGCCAAGATGGCCAGGGGGCTGGGGATACGCAGTATTTT
CASSQDGQGAGDTQYF
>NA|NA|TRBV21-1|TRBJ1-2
TGTGCCACTCAAACGCTCACAGGTGGCGAGCCCCCTAACTATGGCTACACCTTC
CATQTLTGGEPPNYGYTF
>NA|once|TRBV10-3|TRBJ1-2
TGTGCCATCAGCGGCCCTGGTGGCTTTAACTATGGCTACACCTTC
CAISGPGGFNYGYTF
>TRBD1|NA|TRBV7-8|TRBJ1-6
TGTGCCAGCAGCTTCGTCCCGGGACAGGGCGCGGGTCAGAATTCACCCCTCCACTTT
CASSFVPGQGAGQNSPLHF
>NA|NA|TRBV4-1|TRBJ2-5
TGCGCCAGCAGCAACCCCGGGGGGCTACGACAAGAGACCCAGTACTTC
CASSNPGGLRQETQYF
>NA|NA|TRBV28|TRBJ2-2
TGTGCCAGCAGTTTATGGGGGCAGACCGGGGAGCTGTTTTTT
CASSLWGQTGELFF
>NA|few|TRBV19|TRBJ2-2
TGTGCCAGTAGTATCGACACCGGGGAGCTGTTTTTT
CASSIDTGELFF
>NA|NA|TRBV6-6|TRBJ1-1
TGTGCCAGCAGTTACTCGGGGGGTCTGAACACTGAAGCTTTCTTT
CASSYSGGLNTEAFF